A selection of T cell receptor beta chains follows, all from one sample in a study of blood T cells in healthy people across ages. From the 5' RACE reads, TCRdb called clonotypes with MiXCR, one entry per CDR3 protein. The sample carries more than 650,000 distinct CDR3 sequences, about 48% recorded once. Source material: blood. The source of these receptors is a man older than 75 in good health. CDR3s include the opening cysteine and the closing phenylalanine or tryptophan. A D gene is named only where the DNA matches it firmly. The listing skips clone size in some rows; elsewhere it reads once, few, many or a size class.

j_gene	len	abundance	d_gene	v_gene	CDR3aa	CDR3nt
TRBJ2-7	12	few	NA	TRBV5-1	CASSLDRIEQYF	TGCGCCAGCAGCTTGGATCGAATCGAGCAGTACTTC
TRBJ2-7	14	NA	TRBD2	TRBV12-3/TRBV12-4	CASSAGGPSYEQYF	TGTGCCAGCAGTGCGGGAGGCCCTTCCTACGAGCAGTACTTC
TRBJ1-1	15	NA	NA	TRBV10-3	CAISESVVGDTEAFF	TGTGCCATCAGTGAGAGTGTGGTGGGGGACACTGAAGCTTTCTTT
TRBJ2-7	14	few	NA	TRBV29-1	CSDRQTPDLYEQYF	TGCAGCGATCGACAGACTCCCGACCTTTACGAGCAGTACTTC
TRBJ2-7	14	NA	NA	TRBV2	CASSSTGEAYEQYF	TGTGCCAGCAGTTCAACAGGGGAGGCCTACGAGCAGTACTTC
TRBJ2-6	14	few	NA	TRBV20-1	CSAPRQSGANVLTF	TGCAGTGCACCGAGACAATCTGGGGCCAACGTCCTGACTTTC
TRBJ2-1	17	NA	NA	TRBV6-5	CASSYIMTVESYNEQFF	TGTGCCAGCAGTTACATCATGACAGTGGAGTCCTACAATGAGCAGTTCTTC
TRBJ2-3	14	few	TRBD1	TRBV20-1	CSAGRTGDSRYAYF	TGCAGTGCTGGCCGGACAGGGGATTCGAGATACGCGTATTTT
TRBJ2-7	14	few	NA	TRBV2	CASSDEGGPYEQYF	TGTGCCAGCAGTGACGAGGGAGGACCCTACGAGCAGTACTTC
TRBJ2-6	16	once	NA	TRBV6-5	CAGSYPGVSGANVLTF	TGTGCCGGCAGTTACCCTGGGGTGTCTGGGGCCAACGTCCTGACTTTC